The clone carrying this T cell receptor (beta chain) was seen only a few times. The antigen remains unidentified. The sample is drawn from a study of T cell responses to AZD1222 COVID-19 vaccine. Overall study context: Second-dose groups at about 4 or about 12 weeks were pooled.

The V gene's germline CDR1 is SGHRS and CDR2 YFSETQ. The CDR3 contains 20 residues. V lost 4 bases, J lost 2 bases, and 21 bases stayed unmatched. Study-level points and caveats: The donor cohort was predominantly white British with a female majority, and clonal diversity may have been underestimated.

Repertoires were generated with immunoSEQ multiplex PCR, while TCRdb's copy carries only in-frame clones and drops some. There are under 80,000 clones in the sample; 80% to 85% occur only once, and approximately 22% lies in the top ten. The source is an adult in good health. Source: peripheral blood, taken on day 0 of AZD1222 vaccination. The chain is built from TRBV5-1 and TRBJ1-3; 7 bases map to TRBD1. CDR3 sequence: CASSARPPGTEGRTGNTIYF. Here the CDR3 DNA reads TGCGCCAGCAGCGCCCGTCCCCCCGGGACAGAAGGAAGAACTGGAAACACCATATATTTT.